This T cell receptor (beta chain) derives from a study of blood T cell repertoires in COVID-19. Across the whole study: PBMCs, B-cell-depleted T cells, or T cells provided the cDNA or gDNA that made up the material.

The table came from immunoSEQ multiplex PCR; TCRdb's copy has only in-frame clones and leaves some out. The repertoire holds approximately 140,000 clones, with about 80% as singletons. The CDR3 runs to 18 residues. Trimming removed 0 bases from V and 3 bases from J; junction bases left unmatched: 3. CDR1 is MNHEY and CDR2 is SMNVEV in the germline V gene (reference sequence). The sample comprised peripheral blood. The source of this sequence is a man between 60 and 75 years old with acute or convalescent COVID-19. The chain is built from TRBV27 and TRBJ2-3; TRBD2 matches 16 bases. CDR3 nucleotide sequence: TGTGCCAGCAGTTTATCGGGACTAGCGGGAGGGCCTACAGATACGCAGTATTTT. This codes for CASSLSGLAGGPTDTQYF.